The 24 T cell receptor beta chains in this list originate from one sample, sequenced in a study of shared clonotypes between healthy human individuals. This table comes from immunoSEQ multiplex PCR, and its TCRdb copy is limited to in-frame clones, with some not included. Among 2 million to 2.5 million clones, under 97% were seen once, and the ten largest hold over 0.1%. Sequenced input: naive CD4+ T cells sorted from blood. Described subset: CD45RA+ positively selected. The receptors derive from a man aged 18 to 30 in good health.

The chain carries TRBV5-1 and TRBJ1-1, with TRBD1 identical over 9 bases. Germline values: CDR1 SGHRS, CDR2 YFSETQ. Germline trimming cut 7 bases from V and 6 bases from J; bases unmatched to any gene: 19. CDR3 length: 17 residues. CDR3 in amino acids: CASRSPLGTGTGPEAFF. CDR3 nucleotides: TGCGCCAGCCGATCACCCCTGGGGACCGGGACAGGGCCTGAAGCTTTCTTT.

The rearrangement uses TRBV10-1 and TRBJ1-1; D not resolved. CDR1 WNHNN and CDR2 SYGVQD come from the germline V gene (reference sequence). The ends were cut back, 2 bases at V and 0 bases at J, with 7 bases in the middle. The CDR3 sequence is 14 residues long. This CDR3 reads CASSENGLNTEAFF. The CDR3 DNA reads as TGCGCCAGCAGTGAGAACGGACTGAACACTGAAGCTTTCTTT.

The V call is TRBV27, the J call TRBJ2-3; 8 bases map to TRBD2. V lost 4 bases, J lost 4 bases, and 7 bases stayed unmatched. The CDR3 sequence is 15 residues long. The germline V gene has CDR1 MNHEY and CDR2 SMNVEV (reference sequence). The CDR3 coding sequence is TGTGCCAGCAGTTCACGGACTAGCAGTCCAGATACGCAGTATTTT. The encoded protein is CASSSRTSSPDTQYF.

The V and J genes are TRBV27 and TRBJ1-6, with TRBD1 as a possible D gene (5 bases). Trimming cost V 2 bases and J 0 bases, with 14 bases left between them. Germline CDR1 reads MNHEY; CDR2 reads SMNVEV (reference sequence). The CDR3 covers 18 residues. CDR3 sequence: CASSLIWDQSSYNSPLHF. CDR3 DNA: TGTGCCAGCAGTTTAATCTGGGACCAGAGCTCCTATAATTCACCCCTCCACTTT.

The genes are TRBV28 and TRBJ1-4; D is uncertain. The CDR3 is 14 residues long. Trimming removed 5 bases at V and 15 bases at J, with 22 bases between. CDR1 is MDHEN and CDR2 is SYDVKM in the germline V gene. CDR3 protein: CASSTHGEVVWMFF. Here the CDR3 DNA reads TGTGCCAGCAGTACCCACGGGGAGGTCGTTTGGATGTTTTTT.

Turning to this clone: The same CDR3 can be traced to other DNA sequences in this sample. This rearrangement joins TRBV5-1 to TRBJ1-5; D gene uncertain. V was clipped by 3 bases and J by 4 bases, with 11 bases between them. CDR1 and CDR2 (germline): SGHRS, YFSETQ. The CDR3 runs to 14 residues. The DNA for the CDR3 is TGCGCCAGCAGCTCTGACGGGTCGAATCAGCCCCAGCATTTT. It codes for CASSSDGSNQPQHF.

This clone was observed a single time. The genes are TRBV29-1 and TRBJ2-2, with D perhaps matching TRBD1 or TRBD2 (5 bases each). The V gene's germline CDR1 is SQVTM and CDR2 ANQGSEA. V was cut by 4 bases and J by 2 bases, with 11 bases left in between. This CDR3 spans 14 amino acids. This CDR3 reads CSVGQRLNTGELFF. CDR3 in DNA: TGCAGCGTTGGACAGCGACTAAACACCGGGGAGCTGTTTTTT.

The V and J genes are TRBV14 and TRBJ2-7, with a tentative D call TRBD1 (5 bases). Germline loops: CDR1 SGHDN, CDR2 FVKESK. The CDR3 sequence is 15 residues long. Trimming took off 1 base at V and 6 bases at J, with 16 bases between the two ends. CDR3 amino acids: CASSQVRTPLGEQYF. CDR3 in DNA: TGTGCCAGCAGCCAAGTTCGGACACCGTTGGGCGAGCAGTACTTC.

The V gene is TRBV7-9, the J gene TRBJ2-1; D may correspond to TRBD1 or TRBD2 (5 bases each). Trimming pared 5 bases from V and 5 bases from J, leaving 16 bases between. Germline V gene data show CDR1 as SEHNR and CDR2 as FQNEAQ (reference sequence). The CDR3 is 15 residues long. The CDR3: CASSKPKGPHNEQFF. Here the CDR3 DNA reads TGTGCCAGCAGCAAACCTAAGGGACCCCACAATGAGCAGTTCTTC.

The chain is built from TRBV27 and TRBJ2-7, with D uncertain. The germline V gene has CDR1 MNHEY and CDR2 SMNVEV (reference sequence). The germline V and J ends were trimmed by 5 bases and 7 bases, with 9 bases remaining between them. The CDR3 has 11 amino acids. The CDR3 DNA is TGTGCCAGCAGTAGCTTGGGAGAGCAGTACTTC. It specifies CASSSLGEQYF.

CDR3 sequence reads: CASRWDNSYEQYF. CDR3 DNA: TGTGCCAGCAGATGGGACAACTCCTACGAGCAGTACTTC. The chain is built from TRBV2 and TRBJ2-7, with a tentative D call TRBD1 (6 bases). Trimming cost V 6 bases and J 0 bases, with 9 bases left between them. Germline values: CDR1 SNHLY, CDR2 FYNNEI. This CDR3 is 13 amino acids long.

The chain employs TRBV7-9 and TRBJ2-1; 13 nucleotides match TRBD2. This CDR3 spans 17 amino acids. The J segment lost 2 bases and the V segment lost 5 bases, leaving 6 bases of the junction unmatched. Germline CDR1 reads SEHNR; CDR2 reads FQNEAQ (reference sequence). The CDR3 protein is CASSILGLAGAYNEQFF. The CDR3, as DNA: TGTGCCAGCAGCATTCTAGGACTAGCGGGGGCCTACAATGAGCAGTTCTTC. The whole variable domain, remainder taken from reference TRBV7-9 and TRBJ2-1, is DTGVSQNPRHKITKRGQNVTFRCDPISEHNRLYWYRQTLGQGPEFLTYFQNEAQLEKSRLLSDRFSAERPKGSFSTLEIQRTEQGDSAMYLCASSILGLAGAYNEQFFGPGTRLTVL.

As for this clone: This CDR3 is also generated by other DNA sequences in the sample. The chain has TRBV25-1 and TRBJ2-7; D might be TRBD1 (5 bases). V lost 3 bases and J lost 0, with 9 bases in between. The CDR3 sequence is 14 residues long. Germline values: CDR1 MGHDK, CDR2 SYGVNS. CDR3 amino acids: CASSESGISYEQYF. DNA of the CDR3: TGTGCCAGCAGTGAGTCAGGGATCTCCTACGAGCAGTACTTC.

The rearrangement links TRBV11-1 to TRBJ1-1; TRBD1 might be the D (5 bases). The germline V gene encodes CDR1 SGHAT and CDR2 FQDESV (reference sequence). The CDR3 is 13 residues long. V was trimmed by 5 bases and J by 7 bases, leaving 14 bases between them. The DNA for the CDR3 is TGTGCCAGCAGCCCTCAGGGTTCGGGTGAAGCTTTCTTT. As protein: CASSPQGSGEAFF.

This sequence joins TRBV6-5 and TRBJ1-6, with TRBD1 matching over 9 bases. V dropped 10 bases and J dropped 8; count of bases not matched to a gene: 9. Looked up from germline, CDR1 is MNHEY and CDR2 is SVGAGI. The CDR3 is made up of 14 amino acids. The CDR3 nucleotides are TGTGCCACACACAGGGGGCAAGAAGATTCACCCCTCCACTTT. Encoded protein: CATHRGQEDSPLHF.

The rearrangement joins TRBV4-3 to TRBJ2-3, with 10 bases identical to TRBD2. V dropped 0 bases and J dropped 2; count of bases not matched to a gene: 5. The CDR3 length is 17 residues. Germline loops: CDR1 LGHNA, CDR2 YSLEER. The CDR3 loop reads CASSQEPLAGLTDTQYF. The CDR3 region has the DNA TGCGCCAGCAGCCAAGAGCCACTAGCGGGACTCACAGATACGCAGTATTTT.

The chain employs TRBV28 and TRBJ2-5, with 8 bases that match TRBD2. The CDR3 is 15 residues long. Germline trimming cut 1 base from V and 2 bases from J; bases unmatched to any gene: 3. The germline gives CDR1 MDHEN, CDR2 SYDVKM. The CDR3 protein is CASSLSGLGQETQYF. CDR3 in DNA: TGTGCCAGCAGTTTATCGGGACTAGGACAAGAGACCCAGTACTTC.

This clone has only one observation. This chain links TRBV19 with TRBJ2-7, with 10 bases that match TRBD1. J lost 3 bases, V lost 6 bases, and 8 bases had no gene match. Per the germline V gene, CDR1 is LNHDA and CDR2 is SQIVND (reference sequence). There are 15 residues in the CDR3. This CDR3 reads CASSLQTGGFYEQYF. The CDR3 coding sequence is TGTGCCAGTAGCCTACAGACAGGGGGCTTCTACGAGCAGTACTTC.

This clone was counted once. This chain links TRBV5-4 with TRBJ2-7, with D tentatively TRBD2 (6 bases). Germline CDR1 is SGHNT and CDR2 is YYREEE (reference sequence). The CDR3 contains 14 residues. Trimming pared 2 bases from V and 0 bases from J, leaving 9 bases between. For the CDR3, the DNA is TGTGCCAGCAGCTTAGGGAGGCCCTCCTACGAGCAGTACTTC. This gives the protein CASSLGRPSYEQYF.

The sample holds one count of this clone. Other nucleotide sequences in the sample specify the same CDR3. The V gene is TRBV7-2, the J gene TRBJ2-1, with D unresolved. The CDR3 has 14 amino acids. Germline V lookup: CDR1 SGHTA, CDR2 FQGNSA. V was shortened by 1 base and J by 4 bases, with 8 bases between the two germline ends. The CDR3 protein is CASSLDGRYNEQFF. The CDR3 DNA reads TGTGCCAGCAGCTTAGACGGTAGATACAATGAGCAGTTCTTC.

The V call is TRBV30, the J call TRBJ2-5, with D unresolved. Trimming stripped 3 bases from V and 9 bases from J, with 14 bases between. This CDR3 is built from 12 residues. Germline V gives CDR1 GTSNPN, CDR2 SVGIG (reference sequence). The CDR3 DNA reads TGTGCCTGGAGCCCACTCGGCCTAGCCCAGTACTTC. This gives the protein CAWSPLGLAQYF.

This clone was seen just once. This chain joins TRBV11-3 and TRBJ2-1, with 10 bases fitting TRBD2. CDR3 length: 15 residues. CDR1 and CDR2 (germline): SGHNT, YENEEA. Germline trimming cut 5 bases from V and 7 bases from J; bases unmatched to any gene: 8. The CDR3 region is CASSPVASGRNEQFF. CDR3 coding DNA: TGTGCCAGCAGCCCAGTGGCTAGCGGGAGAAATGAGCAGTTCTTC.

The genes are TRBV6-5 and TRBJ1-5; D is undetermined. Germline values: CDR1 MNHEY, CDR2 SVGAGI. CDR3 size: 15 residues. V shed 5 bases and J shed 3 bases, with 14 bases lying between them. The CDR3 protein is CASSVFAGNNQPQHF. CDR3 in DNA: TGTGCCAGCAGTGTGTTTGCAGGAAACAATCAGCCCCAGCATTTT.

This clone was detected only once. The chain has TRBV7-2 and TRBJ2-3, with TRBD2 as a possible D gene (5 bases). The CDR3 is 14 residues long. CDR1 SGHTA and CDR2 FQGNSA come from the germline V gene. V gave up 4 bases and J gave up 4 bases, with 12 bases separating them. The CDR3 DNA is TGTGCCAGCAGCTCGCGGCGGGCCCCAGATACGCAGTATTTT. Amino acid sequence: CASSSRRAPDTQYF.